These T cell receptor beta chains were read from a single sample in a study of breast tumors, draining lymph nodes, adjacent tissues. TCRdb passed the multiplex PCR reads through MiXCR, listing each CDR3 protein once. The profile shows 200,000 to 300,000 distinct CDR3 sequences, about 33% of them singletons. Sequencing was done on a sample of axillary lymph node tissue. The source is a female donor with breast cancer. Some clones in this sample may be carry-over from other donors' samples. The CDR3 runs from the conserved cysteine through the conserved F or W. D genes are given only for firm matches. Rows may omit the clone size; those that give it use once, few, many or a size class.

d_gene	v_gene	j_gene	len	abundance	CDR3nt	CDR3aa
-	TRBV14	TRBJ2-6	12	-	TGTGCCAGCAGCCAGGTTCGTAGCGTCCTGACTTTC	CASSQVRSVLTF
-	TRBV7-8	TRBJ1-1	13	-	TGTGCCAGCAGCTTGGGGCGTTTAGCTGAAGCTTTCTTT	CASSLGRLAEAFF
TRBD2	TRBV7-9	TRBJ2-1	13	many	TGTGCCAGCAGCTCTACGGGGGGGGGAGAGCAGTTCTTC	CASSSTGGGEQFF
-	TRBV7-9	TRBJ1-5	14	-	TGTGCCAGCTCGCCCGACAGGTGGGGTCAGCCCCAGCATTTT	CASSPDRWGQPQHF
TRBD2	TRBV7-9	TRBJ2-5	16	-	TGTGCCAGCAGCTTAGACATTTTGGCGGGGGATGAGACCCAGTACTTC	CASSLDILAGDETQYF
-	TRBV3-1	TRBJ2-5	15	few	TGTGCCAGCAGCCAAGATAGGACTGTGGAAGAGACCCAGTACTTC	CASSQDRTVEETQYF
TRBD1	TRBV10-3	TRBJ2-3	13	many	TGTGCCATTGACGACAGGGATGGGAGTACGCAGTATTTT	CAIDDRDGSTQYF
TRBD1	TRBV28	TRBJ1-5	15	-	TGTGCCAGCGCGGACAGGGGCCGGGTGAATCAGCCCCAGCATTTT	CASADRGRVNQPQHF
-	TRBV11-2	TRBJ2-2	14	many	TGTGCCAGCGGGGGGAGGGGGCTGTCCGGGGAGCTGTTTTTT	CASGGRGLSGELFF
TRBD1	TRBV7-9	TRBJ2-7	14	many	TGTGCCAGCAGCTACGGGACAGGGGGCGAAGAGCAGTACTTC	CASSYGTGGEEQYF
-	TRBV4-3	TRBJ2-2	15	many	TGCGCCAGCAGCTCAAGGGATTATAACACCGGGGAGCTGTTTTTT	CASSSRDYNTGELFF
TRBD2	TRBV9	TRBJ2-7	15	many	TGTGCCAGCAGCGGGGGACTAGCGGGAGGCTACGAGCAGTACTTC	CASSGGLAGGYEQYF
TRBD2	TRBV11-2	TRBJ2-7	14	many	TGTGCCACCCGGCCTAGCGGGAGCTCCTACGAGCAGTACTTC	CATRPSGSSYEQYF
-	TRBV18	TRBJ2-3	14	few	TGTGCCAGCTCACCACCGGGCCGCACAGATACGCAGTATTTT	CASSPPGRTDTQYF
TRBD2	TRBV30	TRBJ2-3	15	few	TGTGCCTGGAGTGTAGCTAGCGGGAGAGAAGATACGCAGTATTTT	CAWSVASGREDTQYF
TRBD2	TRBV5-5	TRBJ2-7	15	many	TGTGCCAGCAGCTTGGGGGGCGGGGGGGCCGACGAGCAGTACTTC	CASSLGGGGADEQYF
TRBD1	TRBV11-3	TRBJ2-6	19	-	TGTGCCAGCAGCCGGGGACAGCACCCCCGGAGCTCTGGGCCCAACGTCCTGACTTTC	CASSRGQHPRSSGPNVLTF
-	TRBV28	TRBJ2-3	12	-	TGTGCCAGCAGTCTCTTGGTTAGTACGCAGTATTTT	CASSLLVSTQYF
-	TRBV19	TRBJ1-5	13	few	TGTGCCAGTAGTACCAGGGCGAGTGAGCCCCAGCATTTT	CASSTRASEPQHF
-	TRBV10-3	TRBJ1-5	14	-	TGTGCCAGCAGTCTTGACAGCTACAATCAGCCCCAGCATTTT	CASSLDSYNQPQHF
-	TRBV13	TRBJ2-7	14	many	TGTGCCAGCAGCTTAAACGGGGGGCTCTACGAGCAGTACTTC	CASSLNGGLYEQYF
-	TRBV20-1	TRBJ2-5	15	-	TGCAGTGCTAGCGTTAGGGCCGGGGTTCTGGAGACCCAGTACTTC	CSASVRAGVLETQYF
-	TRBV4-1	TRBJ1-2	16	few	TGCGCCAGCAGCCAAGATCGGGCGTACTCAAACTATGGCTACACCTTC	CASSQDRAYSNYGYTF
TRBD1	TRBV27	TRBJ1-3	12	few	TGTGCCTCTAGGGACAGGGGAAACACCATATATTTT	CASRDRGNTIYF
TRBD1	TRBV5-8	TRBJ1-4	16	-	TGTGCCAGCAGCTTGGACAGGGGACTTGGTAATGGAAAACTGTTTTTT	CASSLDRGLGNGKLFF
-	TRBV29-1	TRBJ2-7	15	-	TGCAGCGTTATTTCCGGACCCTGGGAAAACTACGAGCAGTACTTC	CSVISGPWENYEQYF
-	TRBV24-1	TRBJ2-7	15	-	TGTGCCACCAGTGCCCCTAGCGAGGGGGGCTACGAGCAGTACTTC	CATSAPSEGGYEQYF
-	TRBV11-3	TRBJ2-6	19	-	TGTGCCAGCAGCTTAACGGGTAGCGCGGGCAGCTCTGGGGCCAACGTCCTGACTTTC	CASSLTGSAGSSGANVLTF
TRBD1	TRBV24-1	TRBJ1-5	14	-	TGTGCCACCATGGGGACAGGGATCAATCAGCCCCAGCATTTT	CATMGTGINQPQHF
-	TRBV4-2	TRBJ2-5	15	many	TGTGCCAGCAGCCAAGAGTGGGACCCCAAAAAGACCCAGTACTTC	CASSQEWDPKKTQYF
TRBD2	TRBV11-2	TRBJ2-7	14	many	TGTGCCAGCAGCTTAATTAGCGGGAGCAACGAGCAGTACTTC	CASSLISGSNEQYF
-	TRBV7-8	TRBJ2-7	14	-	TGTGCCAGCAGTCTAGCCGCAAGCTCCTACGAGCAGTACTTC	CASSLAASSYEQYF
TRBD2	TRBV5-1	TRBJ2-5	15	many	TGCGCCAGCAGTTGGGGGGGTCTGCCGGGGGAGACCCAGTACTTC	CASSWGGLPGETQYF
-	TRBV7-6	TRBJ2-5	16	-	TGTGCCAGCAGCTTGGAGGCCGGGGGTCTCCAAGAGACCCAGTACTTC	CASSLEAGGLQETQYF
TRBD1	TRBV4-1	TRBJ2-6	18	many	TGCGCCAGCAGTCCTTTGGACAGGGGAGCTCGTGGGGCCAACGTCCTGACTTTC	CASSPLDRGARGANVLTF
-	TRBV10-2	TRBJ2-5	15	-	TGCGCCAGCAGTGAGTCTGGGGGGGCTGGGGAGACCCAGTACTTC	CASSESGGAGETQYF
TRBD1	TRBV7-7	TRBJ2-3	15	many	TGTGCTAGCAGCAAGGGGGCACCTAGCACAGATACGCAGTATTTT	CASSKGAPSTDTQYF
-	TRBV7-2	TRBJ1-1	15	-	TGTGCCAGCAGCTTAGATCCGCGATCGAACACTGAAGCTTTCTTT	CASSLDPRSNTEAFF
TRBD1	TRBV12-3/TRBV12-4	TRBJ1-3	15	many	TGTGCCAGCAGTTACAGGGGGCCGGCTGGAAACACCATATATTTT	CASSYRGPAGNTIYF
TRBD2	TRBV27	TRBJ2-7	14	few	TGTGCCAGCAGTACTAGCGGAGGGTCCTACGAGCAGTACTTC	CASSTSGGSYEQYF
TRBD1	TRBV2	TRBJ1-1	15	-	TGTGCCAGCACAGACACAGGGGGCTCGAACACTGAAGCTTTCTTT	CASTDTGGSNTEAFF
-	TRBV11-2	TRBJ2-1	15	many	TGTGCCAGCAGCTTAGTTTTCCTAGAATACAATGAGCAGTTCTTC	CASSLVFLEYNEQFF
TRBD1	TRBV6-2/TRBV6-3	TRBJ2-7	13	many	TGTGCCAGCAACCCATCGACAGGGAACGAGCAGTACTTC	CASNPSTGNEQYF
-	TRBV6-5	TRBJ2-7	13	many	TGTGCCAGCAGTTACCGCAGGGGTGGCGAGCAGTACTTC	CASSYRRGGEQYF